One and the same sample provided the 32 T cell receptor beta chains below, sequenced in a study of Ad26.COV2.S vaccination and SARS-CoV-2 variants. Treatment given: roughly 18 received Ad26.COV2.S at low or high dose, single or two shots; roughly 5 received placebo; per-sample allocation not given. The study sampled participants on day 63 after the first vaccine or placebo injection. Using immunoSEQ multiplex PCR, the repertoire was profiled, and TCRdb retains in-frame clones only, with some absent. The data contain 430,000 or so clones, 90% of them singletons. The material sequenced was peripheral blood, taken in a trial of Ad26.COV2.S vaccine versus placebo. These receptors all stem from a person between 18 and 60 years old who received the Ad26.COV2.S COVID-19 vaccine or a placebo.

The V gene is TRBV24-1, the J gene TRBJ2-3; D ambiguous. There are 16 residues in the CDR3. Trimming removed 0 bases from V and 0 bases from J, with 9 bases in between. Germline CDR1 and CDR2: KGHDR and SFDVKD. CDR3 in amino acids: CATSDLGHLSTDTQYF. CDR3 nucleotides: TGTGCCACCAGTGATTTGGGTCACTTAAGCACAGATACGCAGTATTTT.

This rearrangement joins TRBV6-5 to TRBJ2-5; D not certain. This CDR3 region has 13 residues. Germline CDR1 and CDR2: MNHEY and SVGAGI. Trimming removed 0 bases from V and 7 bases from J, with 9 bases in between. The CDR3 spells CASSYSGIGTQYF. CDR3 in DNA: TGTGCCAGCAGTTACTCAGGGATAGGGACCCAGTACTTC.

This clone appeared once. The CDR3 region is CATSDRTSGGGFF. The DNA of the CDR3 is TGTGCCACCAGTGATCGGACTAGCGGGGGGGGATTCTTC. The chain carries TRBV24-1 and TRBJ2-1; TRBD2 aligns across 15 bases. The CDR3 has 13 amino acids. V trimming: 3 bases; J trimming: 16 bases; junction bases outside the gene matches: 3. The germline V gene has CDR1 KGHDR and CDR2 SFDVKD.

This clone was counted once. The V and J genes are TRBV6-5 and TRBJ1-5, with 10 nucleotides matching TRBD1. Germline-derived CDR1 and CDR2 are MNHEY and SVGAGI. Trimming at V came to 5 bases and at J to 5 bases, leaving 6 bases not matched to a gene. This CDR3 has 15 amino acids. In DNA form, the CDR3 reads TGTGCCAGCAGTCGTCGGACAGGGGGGGATCAGCCCCAGCATTTT. Its translation is CASSRRTGGDQPQHF.

This clone came up a few times. The V gene is TRBV15, the J gene TRBJ1-2; no clear D. Germline values: CDR1 LNHNV, CDR2 YYDKDF (reference sequence). The germline V and J ends were trimmed by 3 bases and 5 bases, with 10 bases remaining between them. This CDR3 contains 13 residues. CDR3 nucleotides: TGTGCCACCAGCAGTCGAGGGAGGTATGGCTACACCTTC. Amino acid sequence: CATSSRGRYGYTF.

CDR3 sequence: CASSQDLAADSNQPQHF. The CDR3 DNA reads as TGTGCCAGCAGCCAAGATCTTGCAGCAGATAGCAATCAGCCCCAGCATTTT. The V and J genes are TRBV3-1 (or the pseudogene TRBV3-2) and TRBJ1-5, with D hard to call. The CDR3 has 17 amino acids. Germline-derived CDR1 and CDR2 are LGHDT and YNNKEL (reference sequence). With 0 bases removed from V and 0 bases from J, the gap between germline ends came to 12 bases.

The chain carries TRBV7-8 and TRBJ2-1; D tentatively reads TRBD1 or TRBD2 (5 bases each). The CDR3 is 14 amino acids. The V and J ends lost 8 bases and 7 bases respectively, with 18 bases between them. Looked up from germline, CDR1 is SGHVS and CDR2 is FQNEAQ. The CDR3, as DNA: TGTGCCAGCCGGGGATCGGACACCCTGAATGAGCAGTTCTTC. It is translated as CASRGSDTLNEQFF.

The V gene is TRBV30, the J gene TRBJ1-6, with D possibly matching TRBD1 (5 bases). There are 14 residues in the CDR3. Trimming cost V 1 base and J 9 bases, with 13 bases left between them. Germline V gene sequence: CDR1 GTSNPN, CDR2 SVGIG (reference sequence). The CDR3 here is CAWSAIRDLSPLHF. The CDR3 coding sequence is TGTGCCTGGAGTGCCATAAGGGACCTTTCACCCCTCCACTTT.

This clone was detected only once. The chain uses TRBV9 and TRBJ1-6; unclear D gene. The length of the CDR3 is 14 residues. Trimming shortened V by 0 bases and J by 7 bases, and 8 bases separated the two germline ends. Germline values: CDR1 SGDLS, CDR2 YYNGEE. The CDR3 sequence is CASSVAVGNSPLHF. CDR3 DNA: TGTGCCAGCAGCGTAGCTGTCGGGAATTCACCCCTCCACTTT.

A word on this clone: The same CDR3 is also encoded by other DNA sequences in this sample. J is TRBJ2-5 and V is TRBV18, with TRBD1 identical over 7 bases. Germline trimming cut 3 bases from V and 2 bases from J; bases unmatched to any gene: 3. Germline CDR1 KGHSH, CDR2 LQKENI. The CDR3 totals 14 residues. DNA for the CDR3: TGTGCCAGCTCACCGCCGGGACAGCAAGAGACCCAGTACTTC. Encoded protein: CASSPPGQQETQYF.

V is TRBV7-9 and J is TRBJ2-7; D perhaps matches TRBD2 (6 bases). From germline, CDR1 is SEHNR and CDR2 FQNEAQ (reference sequence). Trimming removed 8 bases from V and 2 bases from J, with 13 bases in between. CDR3 length equals 13 residues. CDR3 sequence reads: CASERGGTYEQYF. CDR3 nucleotide sequence: TGTGCCAGCGAGAGGGGCGGGACCTACGAGCAGTACTTC.

This clone was seen just once. V usage is TRBV25-1 and J usage is TRBJ2-7, with 7 bases lining up with TRBD2. Germline CDR1 is MGHDK and CDR2 is SYGVNS. The CDR3 loop spans 12 amino acids. J lost 5 bases, V lost 4 bases, and 2 bases had no gene match. The CDR3 sequence: CASSGLADEQYF. In DNA, the CDR3 is TGTGCCAGCAGTGGGCTAGCGGACGAGCAGTACTTC.

The rearrangement joins TRBV6-2 or TRBV6-3 to TRBJ2-1; possible D gene TRBD2, 6 bases. This CDR3 region has 16 residues. V lost 0 bases and J 6 bases, leaving 15 bases between the germline ends. Germline CDR1 is MNHEY and CDR2 is SVGEGT. The CDR3: CASSYSAGTYGNEQFF. The DNA of the CDR3 is TGTGCCAGCAGTTACTCGGCGGGGACTTACGGCAATGAGCAGTTCTTC.

This sequence joins TRBV28 and TRBJ1-4, with 7 bases that match TRBD1. CDR1 is MDHEN and CDR2 is SYDVKM in the germline V gene. Trimming removed 4 bases from V and 5 bases from J; junction bases left unmatched: 7. The CDR3 is made up of 15 amino acids. CDR3 sequence: CASSSRGQFNEKLFF. CDR3 coding DNA: TGTGCCAGCAGTTCGAGGGGACAGTTCAATGAAAAACTGTTTTTT.

The table lists this clone with a few counts. The chain recombines TRBV27 with TRBJ1-1; perhaps TRBD1 as D (5 bases). The length of the CDR3 is 15 residues. The ends were cut back, 6 bases at V and 4 bases at J, with 18 bases in the middle. Germline lookup yields CDR1 MNHEY and CDR2 SMNVEV (reference sequence). The CDR3 loop is CASRKWGDMGTEAFF. CDR3 nucleotide sequence: TGTGCCAGCAGAAAATGGGGGGATATGGGCACTGAAGCTTTCTTT.

The chain has TRBV7-2 and TRBJ2-5; D is ambiguous. The CDR3 is made up of 14 amino acids. Per the germline V gene, CDR1 is SGHTA and CDR2 is FQGNSA. V lost 1 base to trimming and J lost 4 bases, with 10 bases between them. The CDR3 loop is CASSLDQAGETQYF. DNA of the CDR3: TGTGCCAGCAGCTTAGACCAAGCAGGAGAGACCCAGTACTTC.

The J gene is TRBJ2-6, the V gene TRBV4-3; D might be TRBD1 or TRBD2, each matching 6 bases. The length of the CDR3 is 17 residues. Germline CDR1 and CDR2: LGHNA and YSLEER. The V end lost 0 bases, the J end lost 2 bases, and 11 bases lay between the germline ends. The CDR3 is CASSQDVGGTGANVLTF. Here the CDR3 DNA reads TGCGCCAGCAGCCAAGATGTGGGGGGCACTGGGGCCAACGTCCTGACTTTC.

This chain uses TRBV6-2 or TRBV6-3 with TRBJ2-3, with TRBD2 matching 14 bases. Trimming at V came to 2 bases and at J to 3 bases, leaving 7 bases not matched to a gene. The CDR3 is made up of 18 amino acids. Germline V gene data show CDR1 as MNHEY and CDR2 as SVGEGT. The CDR3 coding sequence is TGTGCCAGCAGTTACCACCGCAGACTAGCGGGAGGGACAGATACGCAGTATTTT. It specifies CASSYHRRLAGGTDTQYF.

This chain links TRBV5-6 with TRBJ2-5; 7 bases agree with TRBD1. Germline CDR1 reads SGHDT; CDR2 reads YYEEEE. The CDR3 covers 13 residues. Germline trimming cut 4 bases from V and 5 bases from J; bases unmatched to any gene: 5. The CDR3 DNA reads TGTGCCAGCAGCCCAGGGGGTGGGGAGACCCAGTACTTC. It translates to CASSPGGGETQYF.

This chain uses TRBV11-2 with TRBJ2-1, with 7 bases aligning to TRBD1. The V gene's germline CDR1 is SGHAT and CDR2 FQNNGV. The trim removed 4 bases at V and 2 bases at J, leaving 8 bases unmatched. The CDR3 is made up of 16 amino acids. CDR3 sequence reads: CASSSPRGPTYNEQFF. In DNA form, the CDR3 reads TGTGCCAGCAGCTCCCCTAGGGGGCCAACCTACAATGAGCAGTTCTTC.

This chain connects TRBV6-5 to TRBJ2-4; D gene uncertain. Trimming left V 4 bases short and J 0 bases short, with 4 bases between. The CDR3 is made up of 13 amino acids. Germline CDR1 and CDR2: MNHEY and SVGAGI. The CDR3 DNA sequence: TGTGCCAGCAGTTCTGTAGCCAAAAACATTCAGTACTTC. This sequence encodes CASSSVAKNIQYF.

V gene TRBV7-3 combines with J gene TRBJ2-1; 9 nucleotides agree with TRBD1. J lost 8 bases, V lost 2 bases, and 7 bases had no gene match. CDR1 is SGHTA and CDR2 is FQGTGA in the germline V gene. The CDR3 sequence is 15 residues long. CDR3 protein: CASSLYGTGRDEQFF. The CDR3 DNA follows: TGTGCCAGCAGCTTATATGGGACAGGGCGGGATGAGCAGTTCTTC.

The chain is built from TRBV4-1 and TRBJ2-7; D uncertain. Germline V CDR1 and CDR2: MGHRA, YSYEKL. The CDR3 loop spans 13 amino acids. Trimming took 4 bases from V and 3 from J, leaving 10 bases between them. The CDR3 region is CASSLWENYEQYF. The CDR3 bases are TGCGCCAGCAGCCTATGGGAAAACTACGAGCAGTACTTC.

V is TRBV7-9 and J is TRBJ2-1; 10 nucleotides line up with TRBD2. This CDR3 has 17 residues. Germline V gives CDR1 SEHNR, CDR2 FQNEAQ (reference sequence). V dropped 6 bases and J dropped 3; count of bases not matched to a gene: 11. Here the CDR3 reads CASSIPTGTSDYNEQFF. The CDR3 bases are TGTGCCAGCAGTATTCCTACCGGGACTAGCGACTACAATGAGCAGTTCTTC.

V usage is TRBV9 and J usage is TRBJ1-6, with TRBD1 as a possible D gene (6 bases). CDR1 is SGDLS, CDR2 YYNGEE, per germline. Trimming stripped 0 bases from V and 6 bases from J, with 13 bases between. The CDR3 contains 16 residues. The CDR3 spells CASSVESGRGNSPLHF. CDR3 coding DNA: TGTGCCAGCAGCGTAGAGTCTGGCAGGGGTAATTCACCCCTCCACTTT.

The chain links TRBV10-3 to TRBJ2-3, with unresolved D. CDR1 is ENHRY, CDR2 SYGVKD, per germline. The ends were cut back, 0 bases at V and 4 bases at J, with 5 bases in the middle. This CDR3 has 13 amino acids. CDR3 sequence (DNA): TGTGCCATCAGTGAGTCGCCGCCAGATACGCAGTATTTT. This codes for CAISESPPDTQYF.

The rearrangement uses TRBV6-5 and TRBJ1-3; D may be TRBD1 (5 bases). V lost 8 bases, J lost 2 bases, and 10 bases lay in between. Germline V gene lookup returns CDR1 MNHEY and CDR2 SVGAGI. CDR3 length: 13 residues. CDR3 DNA: TGTGCCAGCGCCAGAGGGGCTGGAAACACCATATATTTT. The encoded protein is CASARGAGNTIYF.

The rearrangement links TRBV5-1 to TRBJ2-1; TRBD1 might be the D (6 bases). V lost 4 bases and J 7 bases, leaving 18 bases between the germline ends. CDR3 size: 15 residues. Germline CDR1 SGHRS, CDR2 YFSETQ. CDR3 residues: CASSNQQGAGNEQFF. CDR3 sequence (DNA): TGCGCCAGCAGCAACCAACAGGGTGCAGGGAATGAGCAGTTCTTC.

The CDR3 sequence: CASSEKGRGHYEQYF. The CDR3 DNA sequence: TGTGCCAGCAGTGAAAAGGGCAGGGGGCATTACGAGCAGTACTTC. This chain uses TRBV2 with TRBJ2-7; TRBD1 agrees at 8 bases. Unmatched junction bases numbered 7, after V lost 2 bases and J lost 4 bases. The CDR3 length is 15 residues. From germline, CDR1 is SNHLY and CDR2 FYNNEI. Using reference TRBV2 and TRBJ2-7 for the parts outside the CDR3, the full variable domain is EPEVTQTPSHQVTQMGQEVILRCVPISNHLYFYWYRQILGQKVEFLVSFYNNEISEKSEIFDDQFSVERPDGSNFTLKIRSTKLEDSAMYFCASSEKGRGHYEQYFGPGTRLTVT.

The chain joins TRBV29-1 to TRBJ2-3; 8 nucleotides align to TRBD1. Germline V lookup: CDR1 SQVTM, CDR2 ANQGSEA. J was trimmed by 2 bases and V by 3 bases; bases with no gene match: 4. CDR3 size: 14 residues. The DNA for the CDR3 is TGCAGCGTTGACAGGGGGCCCTACACAGATACGCAGTATTTT. Translating gives CSVDRGPYTDTQYF.

The chain recombines TRBV2 with TRBJ2-3; 8 bases are a match to TRBD2. The CDR3 is made up of 19 amino acids. Germline V CDR1 and CDR2: SNHLY, FYNNEI. The junction had 14 bases not matched to a gene; V was cut back by 2 bases and J by 1 base. In nucleotides, the CDR3 is TGTGCCAGCAGTGAACGGTCTTTCCGTAGGCGGGAGGGCACAGATACGCAGTATTTT. It specifies CASSERSFRRREGTDTQYF.

This chain uses TRBV15 with TRBJ1-2, with D perhaps TRBD1 (5 bases). Germline-derived CDR1 and CDR2 are LNHNV and YYDKDF (reference sequence). CDR3 length: 14 amino acids. The V end lost 1 base, the J end lost 3 bases, and 9 bases lay between the germline ends. The CDR3 region has the DNA TGTGCCACCAGCAGAGTGAGGGGAGACTATGGCTACACCTTC. Protein: CATSRVRGDYGYTF.